This entry describes one TCR beta chain. This sample stems from a study of CD8 T cells in Susac syndrome. Sequencing of TCR beta was performed on blood CD8+ T cells and on blood CD4+ T cells. The controls, all healthy donors, were matched for age and sex. The CD8+ and CD4+ T cells were negatively isolated, with the TEMRA cells enriched by FACS. V lost 6 bases and J lost 1, with 12 bases in between. The CDR3 is 14 residues long. CDR1 is SGHVS and CDR2 is FNYEAQ in the germline V gene. The RNA, roughly 0.45 to 1 ug, was put through reverse transcription using random hexamers. Coverage of TCR beta CDR3 amplification by immunoSEQ multiplex PCR extended to 54 Vbeta and 13 Jbeta. TCRdb re-derived calls from the immunoSEQ multiplex PCR reads in MiXCR, one entry per CDR3 protein. The sample lists roughly 200,000 distinct CDR3 sequences, approximately 93% occurring once.

This TCR came from a human donor in good health. V usage is TRBV7-6 and J usage is TRBJ1-1; D ambiguous. Sequenced material: CD4+ T cells from PBMCs. The CDR3 is CASSYHSGNTEAFF. The CDR3 nucleotides read TGTGCCAGCAGTTACCACTCGGGGAACACTGAAGCTTTCTTT.